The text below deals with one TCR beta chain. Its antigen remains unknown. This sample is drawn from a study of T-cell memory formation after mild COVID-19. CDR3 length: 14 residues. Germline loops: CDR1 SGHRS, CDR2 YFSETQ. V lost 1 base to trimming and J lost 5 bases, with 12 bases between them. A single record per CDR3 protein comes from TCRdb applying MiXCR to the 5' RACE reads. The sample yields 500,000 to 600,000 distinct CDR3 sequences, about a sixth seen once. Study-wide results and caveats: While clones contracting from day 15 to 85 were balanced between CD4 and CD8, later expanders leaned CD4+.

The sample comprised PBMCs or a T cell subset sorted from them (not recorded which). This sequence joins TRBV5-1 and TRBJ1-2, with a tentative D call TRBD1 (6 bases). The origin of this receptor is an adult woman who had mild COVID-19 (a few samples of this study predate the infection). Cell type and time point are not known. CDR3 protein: CASSLSSGTYGYTF. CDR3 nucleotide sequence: TGCGCCAGCAGCTTGTCGTCTGGGACATATGGCTACACCTTC.